This TCR beta chain is drawn from a study of blood T cell repertoires in COVID-19. Study information: The study drew acute and convalescent COVID-19 samples from the United States, Italy and Spain.

The CDR3 totals 13 residues. CDR1 and CDR2 (germline): SGHAT, FQNNGV. V dropped 8 bases and J dropped 5 bases, with 15 bases sitting between them. The data were produced by immunoSEQ multiplex PCR, yet TCRdb's version contains in-frame clones alone and is incomplete. The table has roughly 180,000 clones, over 70% seen once; the top ten hold around 16%. The chain recombines TRBV11-2 with TRBJ1-2; D may be TRBD1 (5 bases). Sequenced input: peripheral blood. The clonotype comes from a man in his sixties with active or convalescent COVID-19. The CDR3 is CASSHQGWYGYTF. The CDR3 DNA reads TGTGCCAGCTCCCACCAGGGTTGGTATGGCTACACCTTC.